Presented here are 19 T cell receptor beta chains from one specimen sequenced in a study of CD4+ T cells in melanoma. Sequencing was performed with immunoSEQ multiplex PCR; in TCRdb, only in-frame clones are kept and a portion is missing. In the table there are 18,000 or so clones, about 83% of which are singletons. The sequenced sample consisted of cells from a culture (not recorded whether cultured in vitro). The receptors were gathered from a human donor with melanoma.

DNA for the CDR3: TGTGCCAGCAGCTTACCTGACCTGGCGGGCTATGGCTACACCTTC. Amino acids: CASSLPDLAGYGYTF. The rearrangement joins TRBV7-9 to TRBJ1-2; D is unclear. CDR3 size: 15 residues. Germline V gene data show CDR1 as SEHNR and CDR2 as FQNEAQ (reference sequence). V shed 2 bases and J shed 4 bases, with 14 bases lying between them.

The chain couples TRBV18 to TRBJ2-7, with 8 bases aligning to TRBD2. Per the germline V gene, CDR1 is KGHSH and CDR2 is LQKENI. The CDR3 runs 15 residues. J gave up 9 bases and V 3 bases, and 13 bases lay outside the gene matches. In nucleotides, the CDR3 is TGTGCCAGCTCACCGAACCCGGGAAGCGGGGGCGGGCAGTACTTC. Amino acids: CASSPNPGSGGGQYF. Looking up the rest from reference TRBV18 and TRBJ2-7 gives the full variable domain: NAGVMQNPRHLVRRRGQEARLRCSPMKGHSHVYWYRQLPEEGLKFMVYLQKENIIDESGMPKERFSAEFPKEGPSILRIQQVVRGDSAAYFCASSPNPGSGGGQYFGPGTRLTVT.

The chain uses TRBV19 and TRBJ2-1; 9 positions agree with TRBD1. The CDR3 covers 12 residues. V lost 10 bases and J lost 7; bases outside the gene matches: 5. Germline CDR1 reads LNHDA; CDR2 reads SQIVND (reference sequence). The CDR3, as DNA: TGTGCCACTATAGACAGGGGGAATGAGCAGTTCTTC. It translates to CATIDRGNEQFF.

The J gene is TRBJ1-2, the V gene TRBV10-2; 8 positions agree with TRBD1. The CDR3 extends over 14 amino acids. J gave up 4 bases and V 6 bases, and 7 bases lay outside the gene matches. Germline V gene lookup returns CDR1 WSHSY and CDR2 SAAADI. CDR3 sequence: CASSQGAPGYGYTF. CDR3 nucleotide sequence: TGCGCCAGCAGCCAGGGGGCACCTGGCTATGGCTACACCTTC.

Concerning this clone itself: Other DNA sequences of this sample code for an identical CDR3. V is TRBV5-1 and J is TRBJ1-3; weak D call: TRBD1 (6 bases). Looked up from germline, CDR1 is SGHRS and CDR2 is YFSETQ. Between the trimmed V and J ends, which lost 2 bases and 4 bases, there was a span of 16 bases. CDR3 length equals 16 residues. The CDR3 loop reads CASSLREGGSGNTIYF. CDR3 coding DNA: TGCGCCAGCAGCTTAAGAGAGGGGGGATCCGGAAACACCATATATTTT.

The CDR3 bases are TGTGCCAGCAGCTTGTATAATCAGGGGCTCAACACTGAAGCTTTCTTT. It specifies CASSLYNQGLNTEAFF. The chain couples TRBV5-8 to TRBJ1-1, with a tentative D call TRBD1 (6 bases). CDR3 length equals 16 residues. The germline CDR1 and CDR2 sequences are SGHTS and YDEGEE. V gave up 1 base and J gave up 2 bases, with 15 bases separating them.

This CDR3 reads CASIPGGTGGYEQYF. DNA of the CDR3: TGTGCCAGTATACCCGGTGGGACAGGGGGCTACGAGCAGTACTTC. V usage is TRBV6-5 and J usage is TRBJ2-7, with TRBD1 matching 11 bases. The ends lost 9 bases at V and 3 bases at J; junction bases unmatched: 10. Germline V CDR1 and CDR2: MNHEY, SVGAGI. This CDR3 is built from 15 residues.

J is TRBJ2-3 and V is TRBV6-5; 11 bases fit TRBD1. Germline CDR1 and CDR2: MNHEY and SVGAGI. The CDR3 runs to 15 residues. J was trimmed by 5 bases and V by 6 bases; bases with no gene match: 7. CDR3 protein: CASSPDRGRGDTQYF. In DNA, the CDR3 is TGTGCCAGCAGCCCGGACAGGGGGCGAGGAGATACGCAGTATTTT.

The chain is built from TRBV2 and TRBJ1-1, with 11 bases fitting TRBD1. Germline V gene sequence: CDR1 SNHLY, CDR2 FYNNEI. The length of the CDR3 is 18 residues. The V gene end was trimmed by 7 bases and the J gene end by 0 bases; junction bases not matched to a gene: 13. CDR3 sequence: CASIPRDRGEFVNTEAFF. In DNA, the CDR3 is TGTGCCAGCATACCCAGGGACAGGGGGGAGTTTGTGAACACTGAAGCTTTCTTT. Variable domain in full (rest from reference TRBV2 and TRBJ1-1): EPEVTQTPSHQVTQMGQEVILRCVPISNHLYFYWYRQILGQKVEFLVSFYNNEISEKSEIFDDQFSVERPDGSNFTLKIRSTKLEDSAMYFCASIPRDRGEFVNTEAFFGQGTRLTVV.

The CDR3: CASSTGFIEKLFF. The CDR3 DNA follows: TGCGCCAGCTCGACAGGGTTCATTGAAAAACTGTTTTTT. The rearrangement uses TRBV5-1 and TRBJ1-4; 7 nucleotides match TRBD1. CDR3 size: 13 residues. From germline, CDR1 is SGHRS and CDR2 YFSETQ. V shed 7 bases and J 7 bases; nucleotides not matched to a gene: 7.

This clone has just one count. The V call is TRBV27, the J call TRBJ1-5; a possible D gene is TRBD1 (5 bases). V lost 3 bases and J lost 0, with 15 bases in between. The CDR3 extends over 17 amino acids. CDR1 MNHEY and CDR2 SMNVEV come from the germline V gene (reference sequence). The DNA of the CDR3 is TGTGCCAGCAGTTTCTTACATGGGGGAGCTAGCAATCAGCCCCAGCATTTT. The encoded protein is CASSFLHGGASNQPQHF.

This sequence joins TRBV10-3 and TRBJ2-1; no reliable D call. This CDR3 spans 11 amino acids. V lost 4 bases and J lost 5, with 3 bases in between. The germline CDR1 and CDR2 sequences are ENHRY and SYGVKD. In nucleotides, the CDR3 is TGTGCCATCAGTGGGCACAATGAGCAGTTCTTC. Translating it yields CAISGHNEQFF.

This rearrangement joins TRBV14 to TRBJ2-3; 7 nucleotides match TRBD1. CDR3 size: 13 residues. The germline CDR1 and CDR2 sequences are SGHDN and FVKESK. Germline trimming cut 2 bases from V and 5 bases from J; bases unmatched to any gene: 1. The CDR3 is CASSQNRGDTQYF. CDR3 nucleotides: TGTGCCAGCAGCCAAAACAGGGGAGATACGCAGTATTTT.

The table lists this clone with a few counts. CDR3 nucleotides: TGCAGCGTTGAAGGCGGAGGGTTAGGCTACACCTTC. This gives the protein CSVEGGGLGYTF. V and J are TRBV29-1 and TRBJ1-2; no firm D call. CDR3 length: 12 amino acids. Germline V gene data show CDR1 as SQVTM and CDR2 as ANQGSEA. V lost 1 base and J 8 bases, leaving 11 bases between the germline ends.

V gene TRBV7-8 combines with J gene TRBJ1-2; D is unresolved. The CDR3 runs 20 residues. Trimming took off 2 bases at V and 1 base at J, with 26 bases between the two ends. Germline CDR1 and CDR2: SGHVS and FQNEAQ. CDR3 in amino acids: CASSLIKGEQKNRYNYGYTF. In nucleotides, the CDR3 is TGTGCCAGCAGCTTAATCAAGGGCGAACAAAAAAACAGATATAACTATGGCTACACCTTC.

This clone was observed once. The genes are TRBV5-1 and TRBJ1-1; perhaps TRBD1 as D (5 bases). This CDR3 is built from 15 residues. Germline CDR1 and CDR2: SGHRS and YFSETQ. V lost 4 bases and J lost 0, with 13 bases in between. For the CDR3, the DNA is TGCGCCAGCAGCCCCGTTGGGGGTATGAACACTGAAGCTTTCTTT. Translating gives CASSPVGGMNTEAFF.

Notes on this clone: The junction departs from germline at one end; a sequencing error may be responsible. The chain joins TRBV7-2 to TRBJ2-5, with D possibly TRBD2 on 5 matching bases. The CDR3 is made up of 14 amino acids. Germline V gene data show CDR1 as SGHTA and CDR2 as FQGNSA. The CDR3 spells CASSLAQSPETQYF. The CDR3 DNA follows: TGTGCCAGCAGCCTAGCACAATCCCCAGAGACCCAGTACTTC.

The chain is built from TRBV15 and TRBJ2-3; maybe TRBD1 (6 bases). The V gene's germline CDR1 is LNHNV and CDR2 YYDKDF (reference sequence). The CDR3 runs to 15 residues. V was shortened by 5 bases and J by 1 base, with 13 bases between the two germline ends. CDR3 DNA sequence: TGTGCCACCAGCGGGGGCGGATTCCGCACAGATACGCAGTATTTT. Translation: CATSGGGFRTDTQYF.

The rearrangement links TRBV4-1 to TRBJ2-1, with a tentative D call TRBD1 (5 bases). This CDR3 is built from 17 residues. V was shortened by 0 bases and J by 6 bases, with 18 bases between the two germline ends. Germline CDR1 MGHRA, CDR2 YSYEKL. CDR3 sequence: CASSQDIGARVGNEQFF. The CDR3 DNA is TGCGCCAGCAGCCAAGATATTGGGGCTAGGGTGGGCAATGAGCAGTTCTTC.